This TCR beta chain was sequenced during a study of cytomegalovirus exposure and HLA in healthy donors. Study-wide points: A later analysis associated approximately 17,000 TCR beta sequences with HLA alleles at a 0.05 false discovery rate. Several of the most significant clusters were apparently associated with common viral pathogens in a later analysis. It was reported that the classifier diagnosed cytomegalovirus status with high specificity and sensitivity in both the original and validation cohorts.

Amplification used 60 Vbeta primers and 13 Jbeta primers. The table came from immunoSEQ multiplex PCR; TCRdb's copy has only in-frame clones and leaves some out. This repertoire shows 100,000 to 150,000 clones, under 90% found once; its top ten account for 4% to 4.5%. The germline gives CDR1 SGHDT, CDR2 YYEEEE. The length of the CDR3 is 18 residues. This clone was detected a few times. No antigen is known for it. The V call is TRBV5-6, the J call TRBJ2-5; the D gene is possibly TRBD1 (6 bases). The end of the DNA aligns better with TRBJ2-7, so the J call may be wrong. This sequence originates from a woman aged 40 to 49 in good health and CMV-seronegative. The material sequenced was PBMCs. Here the CDR3 reads CASSLSSLARGFSYEQYF. CDR3 bases: TGTGCCAGCAGCTTGTCGTCTCTAGCTAGGGGGTTCTCCTACGAGCAGTACTTC.